The source of this TCR beta chain is a study of identical twins. Study results and caveats: Less excess twin sharing appeared in beta out-of-frame sequences.

For this clonotype: Its specificity is unknown.

TCRdb ran MiXCR on the 5' RACE reads and lists one entry per CDR3 protein. Of about 550,000 distinct CDR3 sequences in the sample, more than 20% were seen once. The trim removed 8 bases at V and 4 bases at J, leaving 5 bases unmatched. Germline CDR1 SQVTM, CDR2 ANQGSEA. The CDR3 length is 14 residues. These data were also filed under a second study, of yellow fever vaccine responses in identical twins.

This sequence was found in a woman aged 18-29 years in good health. The sample comprised CD4+ T cells sorted from blood. The chain employs TRBV29-1 and TRBJ2-3; 14 nucleotides line up with TRBD2. The chain's CDR3 is CSSGGLAGADTQYF. The CDR3 nucleotides read TGCAGCTCGGGGGGACTAGCGGGAGCAGATACGCAGTATTTT.